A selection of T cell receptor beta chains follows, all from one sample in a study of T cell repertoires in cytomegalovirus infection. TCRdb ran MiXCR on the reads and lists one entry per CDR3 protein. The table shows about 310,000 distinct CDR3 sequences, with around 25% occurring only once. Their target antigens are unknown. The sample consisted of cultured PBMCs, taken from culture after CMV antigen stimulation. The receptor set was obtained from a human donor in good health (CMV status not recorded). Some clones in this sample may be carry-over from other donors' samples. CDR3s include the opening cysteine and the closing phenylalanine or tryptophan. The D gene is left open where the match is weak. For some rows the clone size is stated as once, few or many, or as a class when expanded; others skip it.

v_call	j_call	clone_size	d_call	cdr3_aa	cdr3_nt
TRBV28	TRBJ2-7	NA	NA	CASMPGHSYEQYF	TGTGCCAGCATGCCCGGCCATTCCTACGAGCAGTACTTC
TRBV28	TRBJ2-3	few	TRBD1	CASSSRGWPDTQYF	TGTGCCAGCAGTTCCAGGGGGTGGCCAGATACGCAGTATTTT
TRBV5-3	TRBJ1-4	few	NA	CASSPRGSTNEKLFF	TGTGCCAGCAGTCCTCGAGGGTCAACTAATGAAAAACTGTTTTTT
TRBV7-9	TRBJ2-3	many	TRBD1	CASSGRTGDVTDTQYF	TGTGCCAGCAGCGGTAGGACAGGGGATGTCACAGATACGCAGTATTTT
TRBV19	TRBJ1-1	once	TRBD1	CATGVNRNTEAFF	TGTGCGACAGGGGTGAACCGAAACACTGAAGCTTTCTTT
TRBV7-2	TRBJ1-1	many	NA	CASSSQVNTEAFF	TGTGCCAGCAGCTCCCAGGTGAACACTGAAGCTTTCTTT
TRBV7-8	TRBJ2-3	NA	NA	CASSLAPGSDTQYF	TGTGCCAGCAGCTTAGCTCCAGGGTCAGATACGCAGTATTTT
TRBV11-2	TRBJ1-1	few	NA	CASSSDMNTEAFF	TGTGCCAGCAGCTCCGATATGAACACTGAAGCTTTCTTT
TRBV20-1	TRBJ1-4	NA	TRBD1	CSLRTGREKLFF	TGCAGTCTAAGGACAGGGAGGGAAAAACTGTTTTTT
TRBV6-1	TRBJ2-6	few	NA	CASTEWDGANVLTF	TGTGCCAGCACTGAATGGGATGGGGCCAACGTCCTGACTTTC
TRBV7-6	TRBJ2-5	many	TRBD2	CASSPLAGVVETQYF	TGTGCCAGCAGCCCACTAGCGGGTGTGGTAGAGACCCAGTACTTC
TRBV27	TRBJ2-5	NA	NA	CASSKLAALGIDETQYF	TGTGCCAGCAGTAAGTTAGCGGCCCTCGGGATCGATGAGACCCAGTACTTC
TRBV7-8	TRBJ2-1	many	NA	CASSLGPVSYNEQFF	TGTGCCAGCAGCTTAGGTCCAGTCTCCTACAATGAGCAGTTCTTC
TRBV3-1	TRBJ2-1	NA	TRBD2	CASSRDLAGDNEQFF	TGTGCCAGCAGCCGCGATCTAGCGGGCGACAATGAGCAGTTCTTC
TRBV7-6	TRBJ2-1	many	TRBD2	CASSLAATTGGPREQFF	TGTGCCAGCAGCTTAGCCGCTACAACGGGAGGGCCCCGGGAGCAGTTCTTC
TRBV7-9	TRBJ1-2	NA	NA	CASSPRTIPYGYTF	TGTGCCAGCAGCCCACGGACCATCCCCTATGGCTACACCTTC
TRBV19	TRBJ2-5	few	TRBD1	CASSIYGPGGQGGQETQYF	TGTGCCAGTAGTATTTATGGACCCGGCGGACAGGGAGGCCAAGAGACCCAGTACTTC
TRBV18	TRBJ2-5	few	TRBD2	CASSPPAGVGETQYF	TGTGCCAGCTCACCACCGGCGGGAGTTGGAGAGACCCAGTACTTC
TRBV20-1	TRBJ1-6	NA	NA	CSARDIGAVNSPLHF	TGCAGTGCTAGAGATATTGGGGCAGTGAATTCACCCCTCCACTTT
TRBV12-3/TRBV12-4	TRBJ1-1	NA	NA	CASSFAGPDTEAFF	TGTGCCAGCAGTTTTGCAGGGCCGGACACTGAAGCTTTCTTT
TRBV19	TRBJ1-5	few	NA	CASSLQGGVYSNQPQHF	TGTGCCAGTAGTCTACAGGGAGGAGTTTATAGCAATCAGCCCCAGCATTTT
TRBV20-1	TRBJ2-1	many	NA	CSGLAYNEQFF	TGCAGTGGACTAGCCTACAATGAGCAGTTCTTC
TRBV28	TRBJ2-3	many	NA	CASRGPGGAQYF	TGTGCCAGCAGAGGACCCGGGGGTGCGCAGTATTTT
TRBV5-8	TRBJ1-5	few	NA	CASSLSFGNQPQHF	TGTGCCAGCAGCTTGAGCTTCGGCAATCAGCCCCAGCATTTT
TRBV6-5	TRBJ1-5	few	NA	CASSYDRNQPQHF	TGTGCCAGCAGTTACGACAGGAACCAGCCCCAGCATTTT
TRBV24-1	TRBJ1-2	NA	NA	CATQGSYGYTF	TGTGCCACTCAGGGCTCCTATGGCTACACCTTC
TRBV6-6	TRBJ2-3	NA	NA	CASSYRPTPITDTQYF	TGTGCCAGCAGTTACCGGCCGACCCCTATCACAGATACGCAGTATTTT
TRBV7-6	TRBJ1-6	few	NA	CASSLARAYSYNSPLHF	TGTGCCAGCAGCTTAGCGCGGGCCTACTCCTATAATTCACCCCTCCACTTT
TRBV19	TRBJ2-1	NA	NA	CASSSFGGGGHEQFF	TGTGCCAGTAGTTCGTTTGGGGGCGGGGGTCATGAGCAGTTCTTC
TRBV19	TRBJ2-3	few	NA	CASSIGIGSDTQYF	TGTGCCAGTAGTATCGGGATAGGATCAGATACGCAGTATTTT
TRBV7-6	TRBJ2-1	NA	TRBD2	CASSSGLAGDEQFF	TGTGCCAGCAGCTCCGGACTAGCGGGAGATGAGCAGTTCTTC
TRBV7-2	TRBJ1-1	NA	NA	CASSSQDRWSREAFF	TGTGCCAGCAGCTCCCAAGACAGGTGGTCACGAGAAGCTTTCTTT
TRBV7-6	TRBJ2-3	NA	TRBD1	CASSLGGTGVADTQYF	TGTGCCAGCAGCTTAGGTGGCACAGGGGTAGCAGATACGCAGTATTTT
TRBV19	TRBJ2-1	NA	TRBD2	CASSIELGLAGLNEQFF	TGTGCCAGTAGTATAGAACTAGGACTAGCGGGACTCAATGAGCAGTTCTTC